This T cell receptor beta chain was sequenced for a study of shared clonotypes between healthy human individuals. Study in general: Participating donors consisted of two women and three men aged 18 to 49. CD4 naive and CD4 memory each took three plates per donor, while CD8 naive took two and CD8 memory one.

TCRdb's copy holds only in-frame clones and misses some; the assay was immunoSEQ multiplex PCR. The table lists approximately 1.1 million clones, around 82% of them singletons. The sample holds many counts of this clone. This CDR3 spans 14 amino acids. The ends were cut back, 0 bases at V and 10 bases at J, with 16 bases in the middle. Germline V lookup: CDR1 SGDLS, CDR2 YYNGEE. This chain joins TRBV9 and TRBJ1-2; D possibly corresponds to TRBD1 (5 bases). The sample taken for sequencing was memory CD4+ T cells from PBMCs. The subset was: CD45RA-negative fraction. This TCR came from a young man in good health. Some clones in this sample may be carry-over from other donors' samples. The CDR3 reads CASSVEGSLGDYTF. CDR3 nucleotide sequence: TGTGCCAGCAGCGTAGAGGGATCGCTAGGGGACTACACCTTC.